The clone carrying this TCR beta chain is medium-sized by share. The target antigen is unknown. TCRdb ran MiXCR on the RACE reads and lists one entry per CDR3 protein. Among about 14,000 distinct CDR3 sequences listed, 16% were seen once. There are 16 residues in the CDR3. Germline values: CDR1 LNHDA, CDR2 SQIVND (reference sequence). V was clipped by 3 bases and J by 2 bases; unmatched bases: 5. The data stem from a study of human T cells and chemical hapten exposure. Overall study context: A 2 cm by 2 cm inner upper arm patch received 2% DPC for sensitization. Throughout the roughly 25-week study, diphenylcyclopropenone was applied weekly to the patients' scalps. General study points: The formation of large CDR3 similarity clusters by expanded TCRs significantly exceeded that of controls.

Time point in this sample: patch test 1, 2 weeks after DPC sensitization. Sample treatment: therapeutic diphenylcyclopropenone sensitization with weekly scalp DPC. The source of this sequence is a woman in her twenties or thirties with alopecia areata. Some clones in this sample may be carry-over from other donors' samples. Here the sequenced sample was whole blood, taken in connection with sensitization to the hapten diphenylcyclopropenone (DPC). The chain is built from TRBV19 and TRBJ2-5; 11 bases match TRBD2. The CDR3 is CASSIRGTSGQETQYF. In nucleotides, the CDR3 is TGTGCCAGTAGTATTAGAGGGACTAGCGGACAAGAGACCCAGTACTTC.